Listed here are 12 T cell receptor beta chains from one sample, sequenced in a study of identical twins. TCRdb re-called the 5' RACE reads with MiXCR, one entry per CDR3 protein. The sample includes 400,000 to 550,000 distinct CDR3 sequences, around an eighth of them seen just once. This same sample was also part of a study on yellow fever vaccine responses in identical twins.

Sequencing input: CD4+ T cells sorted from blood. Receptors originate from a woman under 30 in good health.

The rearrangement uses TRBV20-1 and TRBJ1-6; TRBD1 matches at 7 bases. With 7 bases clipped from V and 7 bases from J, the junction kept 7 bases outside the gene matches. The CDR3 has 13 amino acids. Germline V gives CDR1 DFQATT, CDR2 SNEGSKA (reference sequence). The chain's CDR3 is CSGRRDRNSPLHF. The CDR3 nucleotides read TGCAGTGGAAGGAGGGACAGAAATTCACCCCTCCACTTT.

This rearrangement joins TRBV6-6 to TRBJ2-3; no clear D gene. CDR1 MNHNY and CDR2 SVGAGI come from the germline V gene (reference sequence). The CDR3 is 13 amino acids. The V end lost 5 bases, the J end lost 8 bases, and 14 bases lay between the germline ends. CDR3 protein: CASSPSSFATQYF. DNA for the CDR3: TGTGCCAGCAGTCCCTCCAGCTTTGCTACGCAGTATTTT.

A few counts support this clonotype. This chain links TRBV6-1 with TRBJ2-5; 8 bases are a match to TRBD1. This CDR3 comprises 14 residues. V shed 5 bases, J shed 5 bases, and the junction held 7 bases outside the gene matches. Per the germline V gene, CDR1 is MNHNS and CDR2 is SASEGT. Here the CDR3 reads CASSRSPGGETQYF. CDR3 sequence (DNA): TGTGCCAGCAGTCGATCCCCAGGGGGCGAGACCCAGTACTTC.

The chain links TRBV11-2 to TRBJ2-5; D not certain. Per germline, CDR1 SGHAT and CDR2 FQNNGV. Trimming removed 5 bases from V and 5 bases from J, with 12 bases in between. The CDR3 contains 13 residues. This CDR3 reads CASSRAIGETQYF. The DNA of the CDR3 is TGTGCCAGCAGCCGGGCCATCGGGGAGACCCAGTACTTC.

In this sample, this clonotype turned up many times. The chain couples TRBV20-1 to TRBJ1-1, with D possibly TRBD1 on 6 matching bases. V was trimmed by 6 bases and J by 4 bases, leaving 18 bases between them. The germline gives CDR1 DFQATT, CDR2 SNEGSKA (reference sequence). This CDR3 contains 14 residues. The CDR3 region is CSATDHRGGTEAFF. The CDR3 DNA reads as TGCAGTGCGACGGACCATAGAGGGGGCACTGAAGCTTTCTTT.

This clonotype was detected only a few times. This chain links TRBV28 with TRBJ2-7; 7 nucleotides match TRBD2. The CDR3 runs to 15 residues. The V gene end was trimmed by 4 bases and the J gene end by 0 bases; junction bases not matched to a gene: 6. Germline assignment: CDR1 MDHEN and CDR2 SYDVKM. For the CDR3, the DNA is TGTGCCAGCAGTTCGGGACTAACACACTCCTACGAGCAGTACTTC. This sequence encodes CASSSGLTHSYEQYF.

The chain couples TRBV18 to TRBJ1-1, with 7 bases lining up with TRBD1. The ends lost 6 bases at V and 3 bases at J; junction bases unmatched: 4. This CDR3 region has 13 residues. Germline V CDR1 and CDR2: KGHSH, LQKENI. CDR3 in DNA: TGTGCCAGCTCCGGGACAGAGGACACTGAAGCTTTCTTT. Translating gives CASSGTEDTEAFF.

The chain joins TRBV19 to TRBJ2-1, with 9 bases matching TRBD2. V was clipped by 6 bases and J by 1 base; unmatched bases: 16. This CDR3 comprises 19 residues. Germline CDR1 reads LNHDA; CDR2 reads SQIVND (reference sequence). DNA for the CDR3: TGTGCCAGTAGGTTGCATTCGCTAGCGGGATTCGAATCCTACAATGAGCAGTTCTTC. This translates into CASRLHSLAGFESYNEQFF.

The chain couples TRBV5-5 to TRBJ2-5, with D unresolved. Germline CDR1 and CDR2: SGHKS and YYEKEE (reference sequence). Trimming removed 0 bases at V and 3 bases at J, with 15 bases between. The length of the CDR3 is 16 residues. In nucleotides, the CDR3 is TGTGCCAGCAGCTTGGCGCGGTGGGCTGGAGAAGAGACCCAGTACTTC. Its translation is CASSLARWAGEETQYF.

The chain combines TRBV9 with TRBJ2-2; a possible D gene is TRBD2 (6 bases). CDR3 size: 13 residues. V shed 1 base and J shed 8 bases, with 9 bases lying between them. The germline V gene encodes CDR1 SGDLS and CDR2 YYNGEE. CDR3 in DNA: TGTGCCAGCAGCGTAACGGAGGGAGGGGAGCTGTTTTTT. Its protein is CASSVTEGGELFF.

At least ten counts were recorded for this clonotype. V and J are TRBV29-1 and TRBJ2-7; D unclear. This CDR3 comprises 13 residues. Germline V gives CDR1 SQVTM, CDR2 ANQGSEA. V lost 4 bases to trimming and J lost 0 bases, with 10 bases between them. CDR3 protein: CSVAHPSSYEQYF. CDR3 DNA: TGCAGCGTTGCACACCCGAGCTCCTACGAGCAGTACTTC.

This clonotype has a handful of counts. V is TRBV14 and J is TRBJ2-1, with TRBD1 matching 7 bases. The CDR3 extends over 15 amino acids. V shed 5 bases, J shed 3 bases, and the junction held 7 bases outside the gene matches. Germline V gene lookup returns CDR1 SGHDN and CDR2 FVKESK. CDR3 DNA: TGTGCCAGCAGCGGGGGACAGCGTTTCTACAATGAGCAGTTCTTC. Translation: CASSGGQRFYNEQFF. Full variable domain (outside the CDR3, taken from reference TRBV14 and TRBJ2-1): EAGVTQFPSHSVIEKGQTVTLRCDPISGHDNLYWYRRVMGKEIKFLLHFVKESKQDESGMPNNRFLAERTGGTYSTLKVQPAELEDSGVYFCASSGGQRFYNEQFFGPGTRLTVL.